This TCR beta chain derives from a study of blood T cell repertoires in COVID-19. About the study: T cells, B-cell-depleted T cells, or PBMCs supplied cDNA or gDNA.

Clones were sequenced by immunoSEQ multiplex PCR, and TCRdb holds only the in-frame ones, with some missing. The sample holds some 250,000 clones; roughly 89% are singletons and the top ten take roughly 9%. The CDR3 runs 12 residues. Trimming pared 2 bases from V and 9 bases from J, leaving 8 bases between. Germline V gene lookup returns CDR1 MNHEY and CDR2 SVGAGI. Participants spanned ages roughly 18 to 95 years and resided in over 20 US areas. Participants' reported clinical history set cohort assignment. The clonotype was recovered from a man aged 40-50 years who had recovered from COVID-19. The chain couples TRBV6-5 to TRBJ1-5, with D uncertain. The specimen sequenced was PBMCs or T cells enriched from blood (not recorded which). CDR3 protein: CASSYPSGPQHF. The CDR3 DNA reads TGTGCCAGCAGTTACCCTTCGGGGCCCCAGCATTTT.